This TCR beta chain was sequenced for a study of T cells in Graves' hyperthyroidism and ophthalmopathy. Looked up from germline, CDR1 is SNHLY and CDR2 is FYNNEI. The length of the CDR3 is 15 residues. Broader study findings: Before onset, by a median of about six months, the model predicted ophthalmopathy.

Amplified TCR beta CDR3 regions came from RNA transcripts. Initially, a first-round RT-PCR of the TCR CDR3 employed the HTBI primer set. TCRdb processed the multiplex PCR reads anew with MiXCR; each CDR3 protein has one entry. The sample yields 750,000 to 950,000 distinct CDR3 sequences, around 38% seen once. In the case of this clonotype: Its antigen is not known. At one end, the junction sequence differs from germline, possibly due to a read error.

The TCR sequence derives from a man between 18 and 29 years old with Graves' hyperthyroidism. The sequencing sample was made of blood. The chain is built from TRBV2 and TRBJ1-1; D remains ambiguous. The CDR3 DNA reads as TGCGCCAGCAGCCAAGTTAGGTGGGCCTCCACTGAAGCTTTCTTT. This translates into CASSQVRWASTEAFF.